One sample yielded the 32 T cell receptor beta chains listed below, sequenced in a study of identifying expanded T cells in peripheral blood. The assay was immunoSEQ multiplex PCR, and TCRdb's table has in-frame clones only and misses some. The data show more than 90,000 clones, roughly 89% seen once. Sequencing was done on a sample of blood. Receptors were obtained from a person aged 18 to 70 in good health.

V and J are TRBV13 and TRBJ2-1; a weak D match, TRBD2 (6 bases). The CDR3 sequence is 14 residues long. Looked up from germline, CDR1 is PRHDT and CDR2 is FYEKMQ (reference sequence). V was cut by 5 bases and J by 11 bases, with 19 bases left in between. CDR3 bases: TGTGCCAGCAGCCCAGTCCAGGGACTTCGAAAGCAGTTCTTC. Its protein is CASSPVQGLRKQFF. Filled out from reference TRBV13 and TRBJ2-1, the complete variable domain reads AAGVIQSPRHLIKEKRETATLKCYPIPRHDTVYWYQQGPGQDPQFLISFYEKMQSDKGSIPDRFSAQQFSDYHSELNMSSLELGDSALYFCASSPVQGLRKQFFGPGTRLTVL.

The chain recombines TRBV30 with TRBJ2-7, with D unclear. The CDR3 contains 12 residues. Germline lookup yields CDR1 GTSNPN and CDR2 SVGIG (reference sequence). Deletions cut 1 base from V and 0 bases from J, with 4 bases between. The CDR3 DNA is TGTGCCTGGAGTGAGAGCTCCTACGAGCAGTACTTC. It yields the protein CAWSESSYEQYF.

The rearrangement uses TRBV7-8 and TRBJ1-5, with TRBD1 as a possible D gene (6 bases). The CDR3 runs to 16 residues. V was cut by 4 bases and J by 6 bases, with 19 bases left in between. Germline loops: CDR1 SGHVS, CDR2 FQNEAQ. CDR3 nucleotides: TGTGCCAGCAGCTCCTTACAGGGAGACCCTTTTCAGCCCCAGCATTTT. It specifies CASSSLQGDPFQPQHF.

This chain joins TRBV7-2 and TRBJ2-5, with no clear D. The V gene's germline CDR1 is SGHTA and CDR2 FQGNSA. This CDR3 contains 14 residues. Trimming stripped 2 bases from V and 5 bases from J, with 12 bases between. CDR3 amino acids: CASSLLVWGETQYF. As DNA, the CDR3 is TGTGCCAGCAGCTTACTGGTTTGGGGTGAGACCCAGTACTTC.

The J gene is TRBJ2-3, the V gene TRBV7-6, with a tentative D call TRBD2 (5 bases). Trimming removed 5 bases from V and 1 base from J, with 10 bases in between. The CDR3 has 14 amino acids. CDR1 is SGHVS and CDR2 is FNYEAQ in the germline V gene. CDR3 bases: TGTGCCAGCAGCCCGGCCGGGGGCACAGATACGCAGTATTTT. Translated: CASSPAGGTDTQYF.

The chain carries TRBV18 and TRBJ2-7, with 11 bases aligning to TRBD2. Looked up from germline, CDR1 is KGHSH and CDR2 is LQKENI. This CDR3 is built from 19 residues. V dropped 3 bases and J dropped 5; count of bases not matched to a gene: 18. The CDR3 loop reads CASSPRGSGGARSPNEQYF. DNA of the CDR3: TGTGCCAGCTCACCGCGGGGTAGCGGGGGGGCCCGGTCACCGAACGAGCAGTACTTC.

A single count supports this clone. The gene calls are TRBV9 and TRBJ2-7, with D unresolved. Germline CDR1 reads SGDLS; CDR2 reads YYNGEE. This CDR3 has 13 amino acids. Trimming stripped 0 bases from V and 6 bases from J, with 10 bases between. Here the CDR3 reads CASSVEGWAEQYF. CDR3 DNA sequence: TGTGCCAGCAGCGTAGAAGGGTGGGCCGAGCAGTACTTC.

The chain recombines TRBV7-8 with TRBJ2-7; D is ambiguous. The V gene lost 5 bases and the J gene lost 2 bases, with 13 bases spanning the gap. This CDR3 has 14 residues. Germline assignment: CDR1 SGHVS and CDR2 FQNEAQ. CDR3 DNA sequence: TGTGCCAGCAGCCCTACAGAGGCCGCCTACGAGCAGTACTTC. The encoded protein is CASSPTEAAYEQYF.

The CDR3 DNA sequence: TGCGCCAGCAGTCACTCCATACCGGGACCGAGCTATGGCTACACCTTC. Translation: CASSHSIPGPSYGYTF. The chain joins TRBV23-1 to TRBJ1-2; D is perhaps TRBD1 (5 bases). TRBV23-1 is treated as an ORF (open reading frame) with a function not yet certain. This CDR3 is built from 16 residues. V lost 3 bases and J 4 bases, leaving 18 bases between the germline ends.

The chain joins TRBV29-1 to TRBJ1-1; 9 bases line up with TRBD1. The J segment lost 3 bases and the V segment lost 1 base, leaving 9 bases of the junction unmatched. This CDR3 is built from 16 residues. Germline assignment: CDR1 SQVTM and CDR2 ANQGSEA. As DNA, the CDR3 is TGCAGCGTTGAAGGGACCACAGGGGGCGCCGACACTGAAGCTTTCTTT. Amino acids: CSVEGTTGGADTEAFF.

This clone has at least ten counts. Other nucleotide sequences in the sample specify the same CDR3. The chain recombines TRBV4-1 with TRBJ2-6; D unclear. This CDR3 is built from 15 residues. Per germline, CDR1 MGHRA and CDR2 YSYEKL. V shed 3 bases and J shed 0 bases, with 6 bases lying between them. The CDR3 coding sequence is TGCGCCAGCAGCCAGGGTTCCTCTGGGGCCAACGTCCTGACTTTC. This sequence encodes CASSQGSSGANVLTF.

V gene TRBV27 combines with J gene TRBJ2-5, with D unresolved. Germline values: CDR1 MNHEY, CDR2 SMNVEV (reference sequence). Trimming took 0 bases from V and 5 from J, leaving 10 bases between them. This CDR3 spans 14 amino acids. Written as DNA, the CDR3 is TGTGCCAGCAGTTTATCCCCCCTCCGGGAGACCCAGTACTTC. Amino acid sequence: CASSLSPLRETQYF.

CDR3 coding DNA: TGTGCCAGCAGCCCCAGTCTGTGGGCTAGCGGACGAGAGACCCAGTACTTC. This translates into CASSPSLWASGRETQYF. The gene calls are TRBV5-8 and TRBJ2-5; 7 positions agree with TRBD2. V lost 4 bases to trimming and J lost 4 bases; unmatched junction nucleotides: 16. This CDR3 has 17 residues. Germline V gene lookup returns CDR1 SGHTS and CDR2 YDEGEE. The complete variable domain, with remaining parts taken from reference TRBV5-8 and TRBJ2-5, reads EAGVTQSPTHLIKTRGQQATLRCSPISGHTSVYWYQQALGLGLQFLLWYDEGEERNRGNFPPRFSGRQFPNYSSELNVNALELEDSALYLCASSPSLWASGRETQYFGPGTRLLVL.

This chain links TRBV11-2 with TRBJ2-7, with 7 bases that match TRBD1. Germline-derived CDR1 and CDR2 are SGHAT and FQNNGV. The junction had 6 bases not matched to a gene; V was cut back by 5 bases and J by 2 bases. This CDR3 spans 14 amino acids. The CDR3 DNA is TGTGCCAGCAGCAGCAGACAGGGTCCCTACGAGCAGTACTTC. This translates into CASSSRQGPYEQYF.

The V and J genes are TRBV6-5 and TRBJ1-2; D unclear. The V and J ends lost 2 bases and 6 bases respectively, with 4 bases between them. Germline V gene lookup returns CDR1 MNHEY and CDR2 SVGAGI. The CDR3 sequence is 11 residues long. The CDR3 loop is CASSYGDGYTF. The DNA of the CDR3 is TGTGCCAGCAGTTACGGGGATGGCTACACCTTC.

This CDR3 reads CASSSRTDTQYF. The CDR3 DNA sequence: TGTGCCAGCAGCTCGCGCACAGATACGCAGTATTTT. V usage is TRBV7-9 and J usage is TRBJ2-3; D uncertain. The CDR3 extends over 12 amino acids. Germline assignment: CDR1 SEHNR and CDR2 FQNEAQ (reference sequence). The V end lost 4 bases, the J end lost 1 base, and 3 bases lay between the germline ends.

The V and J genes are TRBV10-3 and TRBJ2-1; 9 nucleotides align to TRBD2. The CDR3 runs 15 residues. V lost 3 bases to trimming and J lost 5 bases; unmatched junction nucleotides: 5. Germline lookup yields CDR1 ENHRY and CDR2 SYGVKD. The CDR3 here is CAISDGGGADNEQFF. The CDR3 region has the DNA TGTGCCATCAGTGATGGCGGGGGGGCCGACAATGAGCAGTTCTTC.

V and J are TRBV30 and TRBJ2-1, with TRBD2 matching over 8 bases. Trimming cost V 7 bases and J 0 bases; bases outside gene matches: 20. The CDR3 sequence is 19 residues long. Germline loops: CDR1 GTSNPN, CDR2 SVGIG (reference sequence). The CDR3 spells CAFLTGRGGLIPSYNEQFF. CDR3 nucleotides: TGTGCCTTTCTAACAGGTCGGGGGGGGTTAATCCCCTCCTACAATGAGCAGTTCTTC.

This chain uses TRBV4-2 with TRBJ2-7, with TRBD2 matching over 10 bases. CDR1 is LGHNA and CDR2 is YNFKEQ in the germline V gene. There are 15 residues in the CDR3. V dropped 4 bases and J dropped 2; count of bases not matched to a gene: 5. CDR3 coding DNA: TGTGCCAGCAGCCCCACTAGCGGGATCCCCTACGAGCAGTACTTC. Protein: CASSPTSGIPYEQYF.

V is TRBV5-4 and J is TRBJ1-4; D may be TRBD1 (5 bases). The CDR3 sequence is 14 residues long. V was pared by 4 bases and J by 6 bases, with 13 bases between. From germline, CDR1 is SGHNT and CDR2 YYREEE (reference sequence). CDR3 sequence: CASSDPGRDEKLFF. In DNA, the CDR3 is TGTGCCAGCAGCGACCCGGGACGGGATGAAAAACTGTTTTTT.

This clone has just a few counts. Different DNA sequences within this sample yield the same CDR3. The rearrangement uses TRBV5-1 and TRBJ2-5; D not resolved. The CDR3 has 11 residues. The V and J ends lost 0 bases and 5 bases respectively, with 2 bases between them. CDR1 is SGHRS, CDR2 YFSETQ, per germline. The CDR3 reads CASSLDETQYF. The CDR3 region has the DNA TGCGCCAGCAGCTTGGACGAGACCCAGTACTTC.

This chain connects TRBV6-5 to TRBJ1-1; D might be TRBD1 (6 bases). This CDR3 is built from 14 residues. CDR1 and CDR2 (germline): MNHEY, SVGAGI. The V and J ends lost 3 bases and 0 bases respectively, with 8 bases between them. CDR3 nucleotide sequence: TGTGCCAGCAGTTATCACAGGGTGAACACTGAAGCTTTCTTT. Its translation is CASSYHRVNTEAFF.

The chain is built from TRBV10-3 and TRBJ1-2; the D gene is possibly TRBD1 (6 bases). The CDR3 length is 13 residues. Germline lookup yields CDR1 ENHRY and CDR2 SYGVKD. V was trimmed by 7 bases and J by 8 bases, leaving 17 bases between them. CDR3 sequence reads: CAITQPGTIGYTF. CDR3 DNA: TGTGCCATCACCCAACCCGGGACAATAGGCTACACCTTC.

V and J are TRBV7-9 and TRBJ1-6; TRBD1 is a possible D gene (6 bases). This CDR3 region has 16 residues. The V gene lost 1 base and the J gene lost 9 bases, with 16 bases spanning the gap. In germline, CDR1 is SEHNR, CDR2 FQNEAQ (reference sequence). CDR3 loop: CASSLDGGQGSSPLHF. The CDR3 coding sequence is TGTGCCAGCAGCTTAGATGGGGGGCAAGGAAGTTCACCCCTCCACTTT.

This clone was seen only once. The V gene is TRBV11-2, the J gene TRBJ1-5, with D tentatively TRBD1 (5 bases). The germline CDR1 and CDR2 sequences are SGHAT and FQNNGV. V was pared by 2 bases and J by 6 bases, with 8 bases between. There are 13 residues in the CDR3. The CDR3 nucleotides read TGTGCCAGCAGCTTAATAAGGGGTCAGCCCCAGCATTTT. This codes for CASSLIRGQPQHF.

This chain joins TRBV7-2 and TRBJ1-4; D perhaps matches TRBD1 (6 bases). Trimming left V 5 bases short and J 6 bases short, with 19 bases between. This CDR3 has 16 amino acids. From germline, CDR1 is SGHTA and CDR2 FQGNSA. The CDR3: CASSPRVRGQDEKLFF. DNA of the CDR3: TGTGCCAGCAGCCCCCGGGTTCGGGGGCAGGATGAAAAACTGTTTTTT.

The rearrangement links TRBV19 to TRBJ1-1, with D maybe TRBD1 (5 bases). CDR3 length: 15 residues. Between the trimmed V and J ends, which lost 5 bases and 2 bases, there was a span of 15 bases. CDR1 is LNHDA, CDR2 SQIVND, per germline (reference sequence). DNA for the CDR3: TGTGCCAGTAGTGCCGGGACGGGGTTAAACACTGAAGCTTTCTTT. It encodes CASSAGTGLNTEAFF. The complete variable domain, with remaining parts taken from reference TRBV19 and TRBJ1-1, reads DGGITQSPKYLFRKEGQNVTLSCEQNLNHDAMYWYRQDPGQGLRLIYYSQIVNDFQKGDIAEGYSVSREKKESFPLTVTSAQKNPTAFYLCASSAGTGLNTEAFFGQGTRLTVV.

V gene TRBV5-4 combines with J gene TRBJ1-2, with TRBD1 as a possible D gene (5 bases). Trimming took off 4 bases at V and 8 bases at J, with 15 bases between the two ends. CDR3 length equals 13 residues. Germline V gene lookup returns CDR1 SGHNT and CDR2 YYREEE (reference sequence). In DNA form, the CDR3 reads TGTGCCAGCAGCCCCCCGGACACAAAAGGCTACACCTTC. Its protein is CASSPPDTKGYTF.

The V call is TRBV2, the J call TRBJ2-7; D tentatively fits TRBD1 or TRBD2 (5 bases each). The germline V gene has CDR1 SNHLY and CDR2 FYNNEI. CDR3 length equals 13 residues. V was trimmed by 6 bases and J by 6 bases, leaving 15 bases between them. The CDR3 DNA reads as TGTGCCAGCAGCGAGGGGTGGGGTTCCGAGCAGTACTTC. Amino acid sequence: CASSEGWGSEQYF.

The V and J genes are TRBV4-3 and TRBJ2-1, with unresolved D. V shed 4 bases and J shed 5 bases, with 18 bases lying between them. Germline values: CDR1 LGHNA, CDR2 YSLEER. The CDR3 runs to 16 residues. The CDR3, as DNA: TGCGCCAGCAGCCGATCAGGATTTTGGGTCAACAATGAGCAGTTCTTC. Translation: CASSRSGFWVNNEQFF.

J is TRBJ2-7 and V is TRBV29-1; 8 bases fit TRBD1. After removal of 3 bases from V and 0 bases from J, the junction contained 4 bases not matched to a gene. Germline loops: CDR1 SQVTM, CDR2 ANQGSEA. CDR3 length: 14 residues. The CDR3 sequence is CSVETGVSSYEQYF. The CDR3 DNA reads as TGCAGCGTTGAGACAGGGGTTAGCTCCTACGAGCAGTACTTC.

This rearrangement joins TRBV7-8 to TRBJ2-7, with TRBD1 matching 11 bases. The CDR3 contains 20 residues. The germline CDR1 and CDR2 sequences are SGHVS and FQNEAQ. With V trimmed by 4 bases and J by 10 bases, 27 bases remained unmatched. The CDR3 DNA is TGTGCCAGCAGCTGGAATCCCCTTGGACAGGGGGCAGAGGTTGCCTTCACACAGTACTTC. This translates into CASSWNPLGQGAEVAFTQYF.